The 14 T cell receptor beta chains reported below all come from one sample, sequenced in a study of cytomegalovirus exposure and HLA in healthy donors. Amplification used 60 Vbeta primers and 13 Jbeta primers. Assay used: immunoSEQ multiplex PCR; TCRdb lists only in-frame clones, some missing. The table lists about 130,000 clones, over 15% of them singletons. Sequenced sample: PBMCs. Source of these receptors: a female donor in good health and CMV-seropositive.

The V and J genes are TRBV7-8 and TRBJ2-2; 8 bases match TRBD1. Per germline, CDR1 SGHVS and CDR2 FQNEAQ. J was trimmed by 1 base and V by 1 base; bases with no gene match: 5. The CDR3 contains 17 residues. The CDR3 nucleotides are TGTGCCAGCAGCTTAGTCCCCGGGACAGGGAACACCGGGGAGCTGTTTTTT. Translation gives CASSLVPGTGNTGELFF.

With regard to this clone: Relative to the germline gene, one junction end is altered; a read error may explain this. The rearrangement links TRBV7-7 to TRBJ2-1; D might be TRBD1 (6 bases). Germline V gene data show CDR1 as SSHAT and CDR2 as FNYEAQ (reference sequence). The CDR3 is made up of 13 amino acids. CDR3 coding DNA: TGTGCTAGCAGCCGGACAGCTTACAATGAGCAGTTCTTC. This codes for CASSRTAYNEQFF.

This rearrangement joins TRBV27 to TRBJ1-2; 8 bases map to TRBD1. Per germline, CDR1 MNHEY and CDR2 SMNVEV (reference sequence). The CDR3 totals 17 residues. The V gene end was trimmed by 6 bases and the J gene end by 5 bases; junction bases not matched to a gene: 17. The CDR3 DNA reads as TGTGCCAGCAGCCGGGGAACCTGGACAGGGATCTCTTATGGCTACACCTTC. The encoded protein is CASSRGTWTGISYGYTF.

This clone was counted only a few times. The chain uses TRBV5-1 and TRBJ2-7; tentatively, D is TRBD1 (6 bases). This CDR3 has 15 residues. Looked up from germline, CDR1 is SGHRS and CDR2 is YFSETQ. V was trimmed by 4 bases and J by 3 bases, leaving 17 bases between them. The CDR3 bases are TGCGCCAGCAGCACGGGACAACCTATCTACTACGAGCAGTACTTC. Protein product: CASSTGQPIYYEQYF.

This clone was picked up a small number of times. This rearrangement joins TRBV6-4 to TRBJ1-1, with D perhaps matching TRBD1 (6 bases). Germline V CDR1 and CDR2: MRHNA, SNTAGT. The CDR3 is 14 residues long. The ends were cut back, 3 bases at V and 2 bases at J, with 10 bases in the middle. As DNA, the CDR3 is TGTGCCAGCAGTGAAGGGGGTGCAAACACTGAAGCTTTCTTT. This gives the protein CASSEGGANTEAFF.

The rearrangement uses TRBV30 and TRBJ2-5, with unresolved D. The CDR3 contains 13 residues. Trimming pared 0 bases from V and 5 bases from J, leaving 10 bases between. Per germline, CDR1 GTSNPN and CDR2 SVGIG (reference sequence). Here the CDR3 DNA reads TGTGCCTGGAGTGTACTGACAATTGAGACCCAGTACTTC. Amino acids: CAWSVLTIETQYF.

The chain combines TRBV19 with TRBJ2-3, with 8 bases lining up with TRBD1. V lost 3 bases to trimming and J lost 1 base; unmatched junction nucleotides: 6. In germline, CDR1 is LNHDA, CDR2 SQIVND (reference sequence). This CDR3 region has 16 residues. CDR3: CASSMTGVRGTDTQYF. Here the CDR3 DNA reads TGTGCCAGTAGTATGACAGGGGTAAGGGGCACAGATACGCAGTATTTT.

This sequence joins TRBV2 and TRBJ2-3, with TRBD1 identical over 8 bases. This CDR3 has 14 residues. V lost 5 bases, J lost 2 bases, and 3 bases stayed unmatched. CDR1 is SNHLY and CDR2 is FYNNEI in the germline V gene. The CDR3 loop is CASSRDRFTDTQYF. CDR3 bases: TGTGCCAGCAGTAGGGACAGGTTCACAGATACGCAGTATTTT. Combining the CDR3 with reference TRBV2 and TRBJ2-3 gives the whole variable domain EPEVTQTPSHQVTQMGQEVILRCVPISNHLYFYWYRQILGQKVEFLVSFYNNEISEKSEIFDDQFSVERPDGSNFTLKIRSTKLEDSAMYFCASSRDRFTDTQYFGPGTRLTVL.

In this sample, this clone turned up a few times. The chain carries TRBV5-1 and TRBJ2-7, with a weak D call TRBD1 (7 bases). Trimming cost V 0 bases and J 6 bases, with 10 bases left between them. CDR3 size: 13 residues. Germline CDR1 reads SGHRS; CDR2 reads YFSETQ. CDR3 protein: CASSLGQGGEQYF. CDR3 coding DNA: TGCGCCAGCAGCTTGGGACAGGGAGGCGAGCAGTACTTC.

The J gene is TRBJ2-7, the V gene TRBV4-3, with D possibly being TRBD2 (5 bases). The germline V gene has CDR1 LGHNA and CDR2 YSLEER. This CDR3 comprises 15 residues. V was trimmed by 4 bases and J by 0 bases, leaving 13 bases between them. CDR3 residues: CASSLLRESSYEQYF. DNA for the CDR3: TGCGCCAGCAGCCTACTACGGGAAAGCTCCTACGAGCAGTACTTC.

V gene TRBV10-3 combines with J gene TRBJ2-7, with a tentative D call TRBD1 (6 bases). CDR3 length: 19 residues. V lost 6 bases and J lost 3, with 30 bases in between. Per the germline V gene, CDR1 is ENHRY and CDR2 is SYGVKD. In DNA, the CDR3 is TGTGCCATCAGCGAGGTCTTTTATCACACGGGACAAACTTTCTACGAGCAGTACTTC. Its protein product is CAISEVFYHTGQTFYEQYF.

The sample holds a few counts of this clone. The chain has TRBV27 and TRBJ2-2, with D possibly TRBD1 on 5 matching bases. V dropped 9 bases and J dropped 5 bases, with 16 bases sitting between them. The germline V gene has CDR1 MNHEY and CDR2 SMNVEV (reference sequence). CDR3 length: 14 amino acids. CDR3 sequence reads: CASSPRDNTGELFF. The CDR3 DNA reads TGTGCCAGTAGCCCCAGGGATAATACCGGGGAGCTGTTTTTT.

The chain combines TRBV5-1 with TRBJ2-3; TRBD2 matches at 7 bases. This CDR3 is built from 13 residues. Germline V gives CDR1 SGHRS, CDR2 YFSETQ. V lost 5 bases, J lost 1 base, and 1 base stayed unmatched. CDR3 nucleotide sequence: TGCGCCAGCAGACGGGAGGGCACAGATACGCAGTATTTT. As protein: CASRREGTDTQYF.

The chain couples TRBV7-2 to TRBJ1-1; possibly TRBD1 for D (5 bases). CDR1 is SGHTA and CDR2 is FQGNSA in the germline V gene. V was clipped by 5 bases and J by 3 bases, with 16 bases between them. The CDR3 length is 15 residues. For the CDR3, the DNA is TGTGCCAGCAGCGCTCGACAGAGATTGGACACTGAAGCTTTCTTT. This translates into CASSARQRLDTEAFF.